This T cell receptor beta chain was identified in a study of cytomegalovirus exposure and HLA in healthy donors. The CDR3 runs 14 residues. J gave up 4 bases and V 2 bases, and 4 bases lay outside the gene matches. Per germline, CDR1 SGHRS and CDR2 YFSETQ. TCRdb's table, derived via immunoSEQ multiplex PCR, lists solely in-frame clones and lacks some. Among around 150,000 clones listed, about nine tenths were seen once. An approximately 120-subject validation cohort, separate from the approximately 610-subject first cohort, supplied the donors. Study-wide results and caveats: The study flagged around 160 TCR beta chains as cytomegalovirus-associated.

This clone has only one observation. Its antigen is undetermined. This TCR derives from a young woman in good health and CMV-seropositive. The V gene is TRBV5-1, the J gene TRBJ1-2; 8 bases fit TRBD1. The sequencing input was PBMCs. The CDR3 reads CASSFTGGAYGYTF. In DNA form, the CDR3 reads TGCGCCAGCAGCTTTACAGGGGGGGCCTATGGCTACACCTTC. The variable domain in full, completed from reference TRBV5-1 and TRBJ1-2, reads KAGVTQTPRYLIKTRGQQVTLSCSPISGHRSVSWYQQTPGQGLQFLFEYFSETQRNKGNFPGRFSGRQFSNSRSEMNVSTLELGDSALYLCASSFTGGAYGYTFGSGTRLTVV.